This T cell receptor (beta chain) was documented in a study of shared clonotypes between healthy human individuals. Sequencing used immunoSEQ multiplex PCR; TCRdb keeps in-frame clones, though not all of them. Here the sample spans about 2 million clones, less than 95% being singletons. Naive CD8 populations comprised CD45RO-negative cells positively selected for CCR7, excluding terminally differentiated effector memory CD45RA+ cells. Per the germline V gene, CDR1 is MGHRA and CDR2 is YSYEKL. Trimming removed 3 bases from V and 5 bases from J; junction bases left unmatched: 7. This CDR3 has 15 residues.

The clonotype originates from a man aged 18 to 35 in good health. The source material was naive CD8+ T cells sorted from blood. The chain has TRBV4-1 and TRBJ2-7; 10 positions agree with TRBD1. The CDR3 nucleotides read TGCGCCAGCAGCCAGACCGGGACAGGGGTGGACGAGCAGTACTTC. Protein: CASSQTGTGVDEQYF.